This T cell receptor beta chain stems from a study of metastatic and nonmetastatic thyroid tumors. Germline lookup yields CDR1 SGHRS and CDR2 YFSETQ. This CDR3 spans 14 amino acids. After removal of 5 bases from V and 6 bases from J, the junction contained 8 bases not matched to a gene. TCRdb reanalyzed the PCR reads via MiXCR. The sample records tens of thousands of clones, roughly 21% being singletons. Patients were all untreated before their thyroid surgery. There are many counts of this clone. This clonotype originated in a female donor with papillary thyroid cancer or a benign thyroid nodule (not recorded which). Some clones in this sample may be carry-over from other donors' samples. The V and J genes are TRBV5-1 and TRBJ2-4, with 7 bases identical to TRBD2. Sequencing was carried out using blood. The CDR3 nucleotides read TGCGCCAGCAGGGAGGGAGGGGCTGGAAACATTCAGTACTTC. Its protein product is CASREGGAGNIQYF.